This T cell receptor beta chain was documented in a study of control samples from healthy donors and cancer patients. With 0 bases removed from V and 6 bases from J, the gap between germline ends came to 18 bases. Germline CDR1 is MGHRA and CDR2 is YSYEKL. This CDR3 contains 18 residues. This clone was found a few times. Profiling relied on immunoSEQ multiplex PCR, and the TCRdb table lists in-frame clones only, not all of them. The sample lists around 170,000 clones, approximately 86% occurring once. This clonotype was obtained from a woman younger than 45 in good health. Sequencing input: blood. This sequence joins TRBV4-1 and TRBJ1-6; D is possibly TRBD1 (6 bases). The CDR3 region has the DNA TGCGCCAGCAGCCAAGATCGACCCTCTAAAGGGGGTAATTCACCCCTCCACTTT. Translating it yields CASSQDRPSKGGNSPLHF.